Sequencing of this T cell receptor beta chain was carried out in a study of identical twins. Overall study findings and caveats: Twins' excess sharing was less marked for out-of-frame beta sequences. Models underpredicted monozygotic twin sharing of out-of-frame TCR alpha.

One entry per CDR3 protein results from TCRdb running MiXCR on the 5' RACE reads. Of some 460,000 distinct CDR3 sequences in the sample, more than 13% were seen once. The CDR3 runs 17 residues. Germline loops: CDR1 SNHLY, CDR2 FYNNEI. Germline trimming cut 7 bases from V and 3 bases from J; bases unmatched to any gene: 14. Note on this clonotype: Antigen unknown.

Every donor was a healthy Caucasian. A further study also used this sample, focusing on yellow fever vaccine responses in identical twins. That source reports: Twins reportedly showed a vaccine T cell response that seemed partly convergent and partly personalized.

V is TRBV2 and J is TRBJ2-3; 9 bases fit TRBD2. This TCR came from a young woman in good health. Sequenced material: CD4+ T cells sorted from blood. CDR3 residues: CASKSRLAGLGTDTQYF. In DNA, the CDR3 is TGTGCCAGCAAATCGAGGCTAGCGGGACTAGGGACAGATACGCAGTATTTT.